This T cell receptor beta chain was retrieved from a study of T cell responses to AZD1222 COVID-19 vaccine. Per germline, CDR1 SQVTM and CDR2 ANQGSEA. With V trimmed by 8 bases and J by 6 bases, 13 bases remained unmatched. This CDR3 has 15 residues. This clone was observed once. Assay: immunoSEQ multiplex PCR; the TCRdb copy retains only in-frame clones and omits some. This sample carries 30,000 to 50,000 clones, around 90% of them seen once, and the ten largest clones take 26%. The chain links TRBV29-1 to TRBJ2-3, with 11 nucleotides matching TRBD1. This clonotype originated in an adult who received the MenACWY meningococcal vaccine as a control. Specimen: peripheral blood, collected 28 days after the second dose of the MenACWY control vaccine. Here the CDR3 reads CSPTRTGGIKDTQYF. The CDR3 nucleotides are TGCAGCCCGACGAGGACAGGGGGCATAAAGGATACGCAGTATTTT.